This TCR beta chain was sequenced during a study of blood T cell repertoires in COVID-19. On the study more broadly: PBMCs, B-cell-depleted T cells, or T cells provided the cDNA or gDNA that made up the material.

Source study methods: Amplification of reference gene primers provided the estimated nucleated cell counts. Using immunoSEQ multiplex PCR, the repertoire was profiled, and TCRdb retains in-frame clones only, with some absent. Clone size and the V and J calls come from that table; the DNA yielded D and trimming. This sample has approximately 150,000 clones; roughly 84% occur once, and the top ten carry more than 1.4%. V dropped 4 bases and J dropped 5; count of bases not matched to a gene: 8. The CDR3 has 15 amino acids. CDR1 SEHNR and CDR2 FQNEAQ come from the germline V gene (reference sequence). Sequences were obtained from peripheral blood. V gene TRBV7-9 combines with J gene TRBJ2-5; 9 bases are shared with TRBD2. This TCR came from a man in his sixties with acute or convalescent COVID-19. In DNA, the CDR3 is TGTGCCAGCAGCTACGGCGGGAGGGGAGGGGAGACCCAGTACTTC. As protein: CASSYGGRGGETQYF.